These T cell receptor beta chains were read from a single sample in a study of post-analysis software for immune sequencing data. TCRdb reprocessed the PCR reads via MiXCR and lists one record per CDR3 protein. The profile shows about 770,000 distinct CDR3 sequences, about 45% of them singletons. Sequences were obtained from blood. The source of these receptors is a girl between 5 and 17 years old with multiple sclerosis. Each CDR3 is given with its conserved first and last residue. D genes are given only for firm matches. Clone size appears in some rows only: once, few, many, or a class for an expanded clone.

>TRBJ2-7|.|TRBV20-1|.
CSARHMGLAYEQYF
TGCAGTGCTAGACACATGGGGTTAGCCTACGAGCAGTACTTC
>TRBJ2-1|.|TRBV12-3/TRBV12-4|TRBD2
CASSLEGDGTGASGIDAYNEQFF
TGTGCCAGCAGTTTAGAAGGTGATGGGACCGGGGCTAGCGGGATCGACGCCTACAATGAGCAGTTCTTC
>TRBJ2-7|.|TRBV6-2/TRBV6-3|.
CTSSYPGSEQYF
TGTACCAGCAGTTACCCAGGGAGCGAGCAGTACTTC
>TRBJ2-5|.|TRBV7-9|TRBD2
CASSWGGMVETQYF
TGTGCCAGCAGCTGGGGGGGAATGGTAGAGACCCAGTACTTC
>TRBJ1-1|.|TRBV6-5|.
CASSYSKGPPMNTEAFF
TGTGCCAGCAGTTACTCGAAGGGACCTCCTATGAACACTGAAGCTTTCTTT
>TRBJ1-4|few|TRBV15|.
CATSVTTVEEKLFF
TGTGCCACCAGCGTCACTACCGTCGAGGAAAAACTGTTTTTT
>TRBJ2-1|.|TRBV3-1|.
CASSQDAVGDEQFF
TGTGCCAGCAGCCAAGATGCGGTAGGGGATGAGCAGTTCTTC
>TRBJ2-5|.|TRBV29-1|.
CSVRVAGGGETQYF
TGCAGCGTCAGAGTGGCAGGGGGAGGGGAGACCCAGTACTTC
>TRBJ2-3|.|TRBV20-1|.
CSATVGGATDTQYF
TGCAGTGCTACCGTGGGTGGGGCAACAGATACGCAGTATTTT
>TRBJ2-4|.|TRBV20-1|TRBD2
CSATTSGRYIQYF
TGCAGTGCTACGACTAGCGGGAGGTACATTCAGTACTTC
>TRBJ2-5|few|TRBV29-1|.
CSVGMGFQETQYF
TGCAGCGTGGGTATGGGTTTCCAAGAGACCCAGTACTTC
>TRBJ2-1|.|TRBV5-1|.
CASSFNNNEQFF
TGCGCCAGCAGCTTTAACAACAATGAGCAGTTCTTC
>TRBJ2-1|.|TRBV7-8|TRBD2
CASSLRASGNEQFF
TGTGCCAGCAGCTTACGGGCTAGCGGGAATGAGCAGTTCTTC
>TRBJ1-1|few|TRBV29-1|.
CSVPRTVNTEAFF
TGCAGCGTTCCACGCACAGTGAACACTGAAGCTTTCTTT
>TRBJ1-1|few|TRBV7-9|TRBD1
CASSTQGQRRNTEAFF
TGTGCCAGCAGCACCCAGGGACAGCGGAGAAACACTGAAGCTTTCTTT
>TRBJ2-1|.|TRBV29-1|.
CSVDITGLYNEQFF
TGCAGCGTAGATATAACGGGACTCTACAATGAGCAGTTCTTC
>TRBJ2-5|.|TRBV20-1|TRBD2
CSASLGGQETQYF
TGCAGTGCTAGTCTCGGGGGGCAAGAGACCCAGTACTTC
>TRBJ2-7|.|TRBV29-1|.
CSVLSPPGPYEQYF
TGCAGCGTTCTGAGTCCTCCGGGACCCTACGAGCAGTACTTC
>TRBJ2-7|few|TRBV9|TRBD1
CASSVGGTGGFEQYF
TGTGCCAGCAGCGTAGGTGGGACAGGGGGCTTCGAGCAGTACTTC
>TRBJ2-7|.|TRBV28|TRBD2
CASSSRTSGRAEWVYEQYF
TGTGCCAGCAGTTCCAGAACTAGCGGGAGGGCCGAGTGGGTCTACGAGCAGTACTTC
>TRBJ2-7|.|TRBV20-1|.
CSGQGRSYNEQYF
TGCAGTGGGCAAGGGAGGTCCTACAATGAGCAGTACTTC
>TRBJ2-1|.|TRBV3-1|TRBD1
CASSQGTGSNEQFF
TGTGCCAGCAGCCAAGGGACAGGAAGCAATGAGCAGTTCTTC
>TRBJ2-1|.|TRBV5-6|TRBD1
CASSLSPGTGGRSYNEQFF
TGTGCCAGCAGCTTGAGTCCCGGGACAGGGGGACGCTCCTACAATGAGCAGTTCTTC
>TRBJ1-2|.|TRBV6-5|TRBD1
CASSRDRHYGYTF
TGTGCCAGCAGTCGGGACAGACACTATGGCTACACCTTC
>TRBJ1-5|.|TRBV6-5|.
CASSYSQINQPQHF
TGTGCCAGCAGTTACTCCCAGATCAATCAGCCCCAGCATTTT
>TRBJ2-7|.|TRBV3-1|.
CASSQVGHAQYEQYF
TGTGCCAGCAGCCAAGTCGGACATGCCCAATACGAGCAGTACTTC
>TRBJ1-3|.|TRBV18|.
CASSPPPPGFVGNTIYF
TGTGCCAGCTCACCACCACCACCGGGGTTTGTTGGAAACACCATATATTTT
>TRBJ2-5|.|TRBV5-6|.
CASSHRDGKNRAQETQYF
TGTGCCAGCAGCCACCGGGACGGGAAGAACCGAGCCCAAGAGACCCAGTACTTC
>TRBJ1-1|few|TRBV4-1|.
CASLGTEAFF
TGCGCCAGCCTAGGGACAGAAGCTTTCTTT
>TRBJ2-1|.|TRBV20-1|TRBD2
CSASPLARSGRGNEQFF
TGCAGTGCTAGCCCTCTTGCGAGGAGCGGGAGGGGAAATGAGCAGTTCTTC
>TRBJ2-1|.|TRBV5-6|TRBD2
CASTRWRAGGPNRHEQFF
TGTGCCAGCACCCGCTGGAGGGCGGGAGGGCCAAATCGACATGAGCAGTTCTTC
>TRBJ2-1|.|TRBV6-5|TRBD2
CASSYMGLAGGLYNEQFF
TGTGCCAGCAGTTACATGGGACTAGCGGGAGGGCTTTACAATGAGCAGTTCTTC
>TRBJ2-1|.|TRBV6-1|TRBD2
CASSEDRPSGRATEQFF
TGTGCCAGCAGTGAAGATAGGCCTAGCGGGAGGGCCACTGAGCAGTTCTTC
>TRBJ1-3|.|TRBV12-3/TRBV12-4|TRBD1
CASGRDSYSGNTIYF
TGTGCCAGCGGCCGGGACAGTTACTCTGGAAACACCATATATTTT
>TRBJ1-2|.|TRBV7-8|.
CASSLARPGSYGYTF
TGTGCCAGCAGCTTAGCACGACCAGGGTCCTATGGCTACACCTTC
>TRBJ2-7|.|TRBV4-3|.
CASSQGTWTYEQYF
TGCGCCAGCAGCCAAGGGACCTGGACCTACGAGCAGTACTTC
>TRBJ2-3|.|TRBV10-3|.
CAIKALAHTDTQYF
TGTGCCATCAAAGCGCTAGCGCACACAGATACGCAGTATTTT